Below, 18 T cell receptor beta chains from the same sample are listed, as sequenced in a study of blood T cells in healthy people across ages. A second PCR, run for roughly 6 to 11 cycles, used a sample-barcoded 5' primer plus a J-beta primer mix. Via MiXCR, TCRdb re-called the 5' RACE reads, giving one row per CDR3 protein. Among about 1.1 million distinct CDR3 sequences, roughly two fifths were seen once, and the ten largest hold around 14%. Input material: blood. Receptors were obtained from a man aged 18 to 30 in good health.

This clonotype was seen more than once but under ten times. The chain recombines TRBV20-1 with TRBJ1-2; D not certain. Germline-derived CDR1 and CDR2 are DFQATT and SNEGSKA (reference sequence). Trimming pared 0 bases from V and 2 bases from J, leaving 4 bases between. The CDR3 extends over 12 amino acids. CDR3 nucleotide sequence: TGCAGTGCTAGAGAGAACAACTATGGCTACACCTTC. Its translation: CSARENNYGYTF.

CDR3 in DNA: TGCAGTGCTAGAGCATTACCGGGGCTAGCAGTCTGGTACAATGAGCAGTACTTC. Protein: CSARALPGLAVWYNEQYF. The chain employs TRBV20-1 and TRBJ2-5; tentatively, D is TRBD1 or TRBD2 (5 bases each). The CDR3 is 18 amino acids. Germline assignment: CDR1 DFQATT and CDR2 SNEGSKA (reference sequence). The V end lost 1 base, the J end lost 11 bases, and 32 bases lay between the germline ends.

The rearrangement joins TRBV2 to TRBJ1-4; D uncertain. The germline V gene has CDR1 SNHLY and CDR2 FYNNEI. The CDR3 runs to 13 residues. V was clipped by 8 bases and J by 3 bases, with 10 bases between them. DNA for the CDR3: TGTGCCAGCGCGGAGGGTTCTAATGAAAAACTGTTTTTT. Protein: CASAEGSNEKLFF. Together with reference TRBV2 and TRBJ1-4, the CDR3 gives the full variable domain: EPEVTQTPSHQVTQMGQEVILRCVPISNHLYFYWYRQILGQKVEFLVSFYNNEISEKSEIFDDQFSVERPDGSNFTLKIRSTKLEDSAMYFCASAEGSNEKLFFGSGTQLSVL.

The V and J genes are TRBV19 and TRBJ2-7; D unclear. The CDR3 covers 16 residues. CDR1 is LNHDA, CDR2 SQIVND, per germline (reference sequence). The V gene lost 7 bases and the J gene lost 2 bases, with 21 bases spanning the gap. The CDR3 DNA reads TGTGCCAGTACCGCCGGATACGGAATCTCCACCTACGAGCAGTACTTC. The encoded protein is CASTAGYGISTYEQYF.

The DNA for the CDR3 is TGTGCCAGCAACCATGCGGGGGACAGAAGCACAGATACGCAGTATTTT. It yields the protein CASNHAGDRSTDTQYF. The rearrangement joins TRBV5-4 to TRBJ2-3; the D gene could be TRBD1 or TRBD2 (7 bases each). The CDR3 loop spans 16 amino acids. Trimming removed 6 bases from V and 0 bases from J, with 17 bases in between. Per the germline V gene, CDR1 is SGHNT and CDR2 is YYREEE (reference sequence).

The chain uses TRBV20-1 and TRBJ2-4, with D possibly TRBD2 on 5 matching bases. This CDR3 contains 13 residues. The V gene's germline CDR1 is DFQATT and CDR2 SNEGSKA (reference sequence). The ends were cut back, 3 bases at V and 4 bases at J, with 10 bases in the middle. CDR3 protein: CSASASLKNIQYF. CDR3 DNA: TGCAGTGCTAGCGCTAGCCTGAAAAACATTCAGTACTTC.

A few counts support this clonotype. The chain has TRBV12-3 or TRBV12-4 and TRBJ1-2, with D unclear. V was cut by 0 bases and J by 2 bases, with 10 bases left in between. This CDR3 has 15 residues. CDR3 residues: CASSLALLGNYGYTF. Here the CDR3 DNA reads TGTGCCAGCAGTTTAGCGCTTCTGGGGAACTATGGCTACACCTTC.

CDR3 sequence reads: CSVVGFDWGNYDAQYF. The DNA of the CDR3 is TGCAGCGTTGTGGGTTTCGACTGGGGGAATTATGATGCGCAGTATTTT. This chain joins TRBV29-1 and TRBJ2-3, with D possibly called TRBD1 or TRBD2 (5 bases each). Germline V CDR1 and CDR2: SQVTM, ANQGSEA. The CDR3 is made up of 16 amino acids. The ends were cut back, 4 bases at V and 10 bases at J, with 27 bases in the middle.

This clonotype was detected only a few times. This chain connects TRBV4-3 to TRBJ1-6; 7 nucleotides match TRBD1. The CDR3 has 16 residues. V shed 0 bases and J 7 bases; nucleotides not matched to a gene: 6. Germline V gene sequence: CDR1 LGHNA, CDR2 YSLEER. In DNA, the CDR3 is TGCGCCAGCAGCCAAGATGCAGGGGGAATGAATTCACCCCTCCACTTT. Translating it yields CASSQDAGGMNSPLHF.

About this clonotype: A much bigger clone sits one base away, suggesting this may be a read error. The chain joins TRBV20-1 to TRBJ2-7, with D unresolved. From germline, CDR1 is DFQATT and CDR2 SNEGSKA (reference sequence). This CDR3 is 13 amino acids long. This chain's CDR3 is CGAGDGPSYEQYF. The DNA of the CDR3 is TGCGGTGCTGGCGACGGACCCTCCTACGAGCAGTACTTC.

The genes are TRBV7-9 and TRBJ1-4, with D hard to call. Per germline, CDR1 SEHNR and CDR2 FQNEAQ (reference sequence). CDR3 length: 15 residues. V lost 5 bases and J 0 bases, leaving 10 bases between the germline ends. The CDR3: CASSPMGATNEKLFF. Here the CDR3 DNA reads TGTGCCAGCAGCCCCATGGGTGCAACTAATGAAAAACTGTTTTTT.

V gene TRBV6-6 combines with J gene TRBJ1-4; D ambiguous. Trimming removed 7 bases at V and 1 base at J, with 13 bases between. The CDR3 length is 15 residues. Germline CDR1 MNHNY, CDR2 SVGAGI (reference sequence). CDR3 DNA sequence: TGTGCCAGCACCATTACTCTTGGAACTAATGAAAAACTGTTTTTT. Its translation is CASTITLGTNEKLFF.

This sequence joins TRBV20-1 and TRBJ2-5; 7 nucleotides agree with TRBD2. V lost 3 bases and J lost 0; bases outside the gene matches: 7. Germline V CDR1 and CDR2: DFQATT, SNEGSKA (reference sequence). CDR3 length equals 15 residues. CDR3 protein: CSARDPAGYQETQYF. CDR3 DNA sequence: TGCAGTGCTAGGGACCCAGCGGGGTACCAAGAGACCCAGTACTTC.

This clonotype occurred a few times. The chain uses TRBV12-3 or TRBV12-4 and TRBJ2-5; D possibly uses TRBD1 or TRBD2 (5 bases each). V was shortened by 0 bases and J by 4 bases, with 12 bases between the two germline ends. The CDR3 is made up of 15 amino acids. CDR3: CASSLATAGGETQYF. The DNA of the CDR3 is TGTGCCAGCAGTTTAGCGACAGCTGGGGGAGAGACCCAGTACTTC.

This clonotype showed up many times. The chain recombines TRBV20-1 with TRBJ1-4; TRBD1 might be the D (5 bases). Trimming pared 3 bases from V and 0 bases from J, leaving 8 bases between. CDR3 length: 14 residues. Germline V gene data show CDR1 as DFQATT and CDR2 as SNEGSKA (reference sequence). Written as DNA, the CDR3 is TGCAGTGCTAGCTCGACAGCAACTAATGAAAAACTGTTTTTT. This gives the protein CSASSTATNEKLFF.

The chain has TRBV4-2 and TRBJ2-3, with 8 bases fitting TRBD2. The germline CDR1 and CDR2 sequences are LGHNA and YNFKEQ. V shed 4 bases, J shed 1 base, and the junction held 13 bases outside the gene matches. This CDR3 is built from 18 residues. The DNA for the CDR3 is TGTGCCAGCAGCCCAATACCGACACTAGCGGTAGGCACAGATACGCAGTATTTT. Its protein product is CASSPIPTLAVGTDTQYF.

This chain connects TRBV20-1 to TRBJ2-5; no definite D call. The germline V gene encodes CDR1 DFQATT and CDR2 SNEGSKA (reference sequence). V was shortened by 5 bases and J by 7 bases, with 14 bases between the two germline ends. This CDR3 region has 12 residues. The DNA for the CDR3 is TGCAGTGCTCGGCGAAGGAGAGGGACCCAGTACTTC. Protein: CSARRRRGTQYF.

The rearrangement joins TRBV6-6 to TRBJ2-5; D not certain. The CDR3 extends over 13 amino acids. Per germline, CDR1 MNHNY and CDR2 SVGAGI (reference sequence). Trimming pared 2 bases from V and 4 bases from J, leaving 8 bases between. The CDR3 protein is CASSYGRSETQYF. The CDR3 bases are TGTGCCAGCAGTTACGGCAGATCAGAGACCCAGTACTTC.